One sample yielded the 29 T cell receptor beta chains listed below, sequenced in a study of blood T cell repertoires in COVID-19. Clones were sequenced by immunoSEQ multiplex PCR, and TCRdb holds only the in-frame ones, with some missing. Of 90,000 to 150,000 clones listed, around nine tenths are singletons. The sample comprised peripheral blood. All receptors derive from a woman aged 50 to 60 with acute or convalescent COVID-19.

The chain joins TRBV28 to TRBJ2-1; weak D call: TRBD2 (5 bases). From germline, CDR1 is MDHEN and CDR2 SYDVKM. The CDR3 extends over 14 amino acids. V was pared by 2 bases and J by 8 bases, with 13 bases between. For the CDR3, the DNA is TGTGCCAGCAGTTTAGTCGGAGGCCCCGATGAGCAGTTCTTC. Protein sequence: CASSLVGGPDEQFF.

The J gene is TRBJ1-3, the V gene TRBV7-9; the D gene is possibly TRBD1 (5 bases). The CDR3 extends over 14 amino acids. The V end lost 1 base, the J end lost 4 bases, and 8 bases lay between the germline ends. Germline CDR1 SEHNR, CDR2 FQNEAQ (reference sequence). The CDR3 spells CASSLGGPGNTIYF. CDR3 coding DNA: TGTGCCAGCAGCTTAGGGGGCCCCGGAAACACCATATATTTT. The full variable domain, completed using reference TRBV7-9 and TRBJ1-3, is DTGVSQNPRHKITKRGQNVTFRCDPISEHNRLYWYRQTLGQGPEFLTYFQNEAQLEKSRLLSDRFSAERPKGSFSTLEIQRTEQGDSAMYLCASSLGGPGNTIYFGEGSWLTVV.

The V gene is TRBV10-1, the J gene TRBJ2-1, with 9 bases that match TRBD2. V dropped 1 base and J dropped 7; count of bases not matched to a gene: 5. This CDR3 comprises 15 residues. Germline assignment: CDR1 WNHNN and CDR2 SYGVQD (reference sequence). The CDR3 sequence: CASSELAGGPNEQFF. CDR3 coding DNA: TGCGCCAGCAGTGAGTTGGCGGGAGGGCCTAATGAGCAGTTCTTC.

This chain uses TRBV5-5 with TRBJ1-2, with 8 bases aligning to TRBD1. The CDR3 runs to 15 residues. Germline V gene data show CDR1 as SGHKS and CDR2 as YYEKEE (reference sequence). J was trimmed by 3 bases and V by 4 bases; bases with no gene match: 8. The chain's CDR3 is CASSLTGGGHYGYTF. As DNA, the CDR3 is TGTGCCAGCAGCCTCACAGGGGGAGGGCACTATGGCTACACCTTC.

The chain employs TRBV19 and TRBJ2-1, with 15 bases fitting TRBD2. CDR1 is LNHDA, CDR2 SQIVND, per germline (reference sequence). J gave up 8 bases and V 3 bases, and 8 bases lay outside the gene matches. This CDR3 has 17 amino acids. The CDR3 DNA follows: TGTGCCAGTAGTATTTTTGGGACTAGCGGGAGGCGGGATGAGCAGTTCTTC. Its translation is CASSIFGTSGRRDEQFF. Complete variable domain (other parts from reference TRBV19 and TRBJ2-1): DGGITQSPKYLFRKEGQNVTLSCEQNLNHDAMYWYRQDPGQGLRLIYYSQIVNDFQKGDIAEGYSVSREKKESFPLTVTSAQKNPTAFYLCASSIFGTSGRRDEQFFGPGTRLTVL.

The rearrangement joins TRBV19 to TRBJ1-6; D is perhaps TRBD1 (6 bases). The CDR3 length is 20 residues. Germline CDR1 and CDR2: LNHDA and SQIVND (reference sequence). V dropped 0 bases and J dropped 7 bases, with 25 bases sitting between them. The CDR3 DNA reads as TGTGCCAGTAGTATAGATTCTGTACAGGGACCCTATCCCATCAATTCACCCCTCCACTTT. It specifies CASSIDSVQGPYPINSPLHF.

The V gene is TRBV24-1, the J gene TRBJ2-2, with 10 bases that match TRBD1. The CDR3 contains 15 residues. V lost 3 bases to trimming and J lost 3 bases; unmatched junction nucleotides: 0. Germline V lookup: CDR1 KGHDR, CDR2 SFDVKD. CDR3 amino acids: CATSDGTGDTGELFF. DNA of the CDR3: TGTGCCACCAGTGATGGGACAGGGGACACCGGGGAGCTGTTTTTT.

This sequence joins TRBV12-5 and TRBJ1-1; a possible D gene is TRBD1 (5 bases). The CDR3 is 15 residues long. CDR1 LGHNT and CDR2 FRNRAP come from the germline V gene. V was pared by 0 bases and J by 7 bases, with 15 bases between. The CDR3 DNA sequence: TGTGCTAGTGGTTTGGTAGTTTCTGGGGCGGATGAAGCTTTCTTT. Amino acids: CASGLVVSGADEAFF. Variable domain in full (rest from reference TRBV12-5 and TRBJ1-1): DARVTQTPRHKVTEMGQEVTMRCQPILGHNTVFWYRQTMMQGLELLAYFRNRAPLDDSGMPKDRFSAEMPDATLATLKIQPSEPRDSAVYFCASGLVVSGADEAFFGQGTRLTVV.

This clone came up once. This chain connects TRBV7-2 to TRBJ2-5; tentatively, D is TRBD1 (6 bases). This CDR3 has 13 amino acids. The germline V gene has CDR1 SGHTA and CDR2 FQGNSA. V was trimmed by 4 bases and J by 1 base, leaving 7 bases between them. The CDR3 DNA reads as TGTGCCAGCAGCTCGGACAGCCAAGAGACCCAGTACTTC. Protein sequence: CASSSDSQETQYF. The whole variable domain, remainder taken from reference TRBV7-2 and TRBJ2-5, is GAGVSQSPSNKVTEKGKDVELRCDPISGHTALYWYRQSLGQGLEFLIYFQGNSAPDKSGLPSDRFSAERTGGSVSTLTIQRTQQEDSAVYLCASSSDSQETQYFGPGTRLLVL.

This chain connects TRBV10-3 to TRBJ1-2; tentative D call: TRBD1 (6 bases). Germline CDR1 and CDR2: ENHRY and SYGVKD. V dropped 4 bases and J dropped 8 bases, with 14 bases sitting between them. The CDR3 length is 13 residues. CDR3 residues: CAISGTGIYGYTF. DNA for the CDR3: TGTGCCATCAGTGGAACAGGGATATACGGCTACACCTTC.

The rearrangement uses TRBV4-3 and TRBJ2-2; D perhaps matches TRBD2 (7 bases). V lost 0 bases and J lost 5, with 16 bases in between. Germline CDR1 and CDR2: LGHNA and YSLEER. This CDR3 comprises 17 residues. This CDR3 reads CASSQDLWGGQTGELFF. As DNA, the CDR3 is TGCGCCAGCAGCCAAGATCTGTGGGGGGGCCAAACCGGGGAGCTGTTTTTT.

The CDR3, as DNA: TGTGCCAGCAGGGACTCGGGTCATACGCAGTATTTT. Its protein is CASRDSGHTQYF. This rearrangement joins TRBV27 to TRBJ2-3, with D possibly matching TRBD2 (5 bases). The CDR3 loop spans 12 amino acids. Trimming shortened V by 6 bases and J by 7 bases, and 11 bases separated the two germline ends. Germline CDR1 reads MNHEY; CDR2 reads SMNVEV (reference sequence).

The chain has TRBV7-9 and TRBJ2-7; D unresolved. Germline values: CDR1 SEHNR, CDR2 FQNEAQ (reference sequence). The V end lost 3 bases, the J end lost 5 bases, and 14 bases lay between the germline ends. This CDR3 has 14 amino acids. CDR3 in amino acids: CASSFGSPLDEQYF. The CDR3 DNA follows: TGTGCCAGCAGCTTCGGGTCCCCCTTGGACGAGCAGTACTTC.

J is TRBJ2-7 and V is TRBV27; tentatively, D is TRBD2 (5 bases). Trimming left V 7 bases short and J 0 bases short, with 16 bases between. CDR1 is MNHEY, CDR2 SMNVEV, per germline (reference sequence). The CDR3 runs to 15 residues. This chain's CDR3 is CASTPRAGSSYEQYF. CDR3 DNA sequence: TGTGCCAGCACCCCTAGAGCTGGGAGCTCCTACGAGCAGTACTTC.

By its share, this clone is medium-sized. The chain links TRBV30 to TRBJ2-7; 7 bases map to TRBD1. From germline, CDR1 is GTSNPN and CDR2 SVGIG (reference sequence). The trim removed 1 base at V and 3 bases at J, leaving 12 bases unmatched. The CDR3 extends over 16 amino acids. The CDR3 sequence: CAWSGNLNRDSYEQYF. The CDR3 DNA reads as TGTGCCTGGAGTGGAAACCTTAATCGGGACAGCTACGAGCAGTACTTC.

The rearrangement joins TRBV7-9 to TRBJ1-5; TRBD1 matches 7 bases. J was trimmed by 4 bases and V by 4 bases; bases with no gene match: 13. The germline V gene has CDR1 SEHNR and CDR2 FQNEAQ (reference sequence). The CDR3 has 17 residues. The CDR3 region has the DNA TGTGCCAGCAGCTCTAACGATCGACAGGGTTGGAATCAGCCCCAGCATTTT. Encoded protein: CASSSNDRQGWNQPQHF. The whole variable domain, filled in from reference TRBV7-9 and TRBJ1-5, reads DTGVSQNPRHKITKRGQNVTFRCDPISEHNRLYWYRQTLGQGPEFLTYFQNEAQLEKSRLLSDRFSAERPKGSFSTLEIQRTEQGDSAMYLCASSSNDRQGWNQPQHFGDGTRLSIL.

CDR3 DNA: TGTGCCAGTAGGGGCGTGGATGTGAATGAGCAGTTCTTC. Its protein product is CASRGVDVNEQFF. This chain links TRBV19 with TRBJ2-1; D unresolved. CDR3 length: 13 residues. Germline lookup yields CDR1 LNHDA and CDR2 SQIVND (reference sequence). V gave up 6 bases and J gave up 7 bases, with 13 bases separating them.

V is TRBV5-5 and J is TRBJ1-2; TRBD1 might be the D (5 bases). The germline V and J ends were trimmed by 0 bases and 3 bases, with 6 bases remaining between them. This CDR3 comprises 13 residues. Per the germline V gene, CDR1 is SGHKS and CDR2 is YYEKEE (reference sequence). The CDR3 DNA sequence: TGTGCCAGCAGCTTGGCGACAGACTATGGCTACACCTTC. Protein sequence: CASSLATDYGYTF.

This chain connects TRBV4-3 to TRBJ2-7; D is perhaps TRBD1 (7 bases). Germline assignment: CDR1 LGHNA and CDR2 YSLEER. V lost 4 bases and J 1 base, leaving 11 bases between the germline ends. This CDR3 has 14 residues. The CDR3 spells CASSRGTASYEQYF. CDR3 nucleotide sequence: TGCGCCAGCAGCCGCGGGACAGCATCCTACGAGCAGTACTTC.

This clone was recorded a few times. This chain's CDR3 is CASSYTGELFF. CDR3 nucleotides: TGTGCCAGCTCATACACCGGGGAGCTGTTTTTT. The V and J genes are TRBV25-1 and TRBJ2-2; D is undetermined. Trimming took off 8 bases at V and 3 bases at J, with 4 bases between the two ends. This CDR3 is 11 amino acids long. In germline, CDR1 is MGHDK, CDR2 SYGVNS.

The DNA for the CDR3 is TGCGCCAGCAGCCAAGCGGACAGGGACACTGAAGCTTTCTTT. Amino acids: CASSQADRDTEAFF. J is TRBJ1-1 and V is TRBV4-3, with TRBD1 matching over 8 bases. Per germline, CDR1 LGHNA and CDR2 YSLEER. With V trimmed by 1 base and J by 3 bases, 1 base remained unmatched. The CDR3 has 14 amino acids.

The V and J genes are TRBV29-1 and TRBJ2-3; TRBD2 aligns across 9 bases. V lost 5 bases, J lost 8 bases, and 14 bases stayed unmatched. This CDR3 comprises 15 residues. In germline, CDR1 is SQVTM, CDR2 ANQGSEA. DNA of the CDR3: TGCAGCGTTCCACGGTCTAGCGGGATTTTGCGTACGCAGTATTTT. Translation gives CSVPRSSGILRTQYF.

The CDR3 loop is CASSRGQQNNEQFF. The CDR3 bases are TGTGCCAGTAGCAGAGGGCAGCAGAACAATGAGCAGTTCTTC. The genes are TRBV19 and TRBJ2-1; the D gene is possibly TRBD2 (5 bases). Germline lookup yields CDR1 LNHDA and CDR2 SQIVND (reference sequence). The CDR3 loop spans 14 amino acids. V dropped 6 bases and J dropped 5 bases, with 14 bases sitting between them.

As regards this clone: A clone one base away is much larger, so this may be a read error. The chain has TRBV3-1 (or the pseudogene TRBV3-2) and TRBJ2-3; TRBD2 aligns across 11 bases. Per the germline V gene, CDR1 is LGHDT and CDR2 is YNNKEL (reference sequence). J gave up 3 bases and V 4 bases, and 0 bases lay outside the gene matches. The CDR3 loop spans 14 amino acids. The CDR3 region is CASSRTSGTDTQYF. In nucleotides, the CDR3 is TGTGCCAGCAGCCGGACTAGCGGGACAGATACGCAGTATTTT.

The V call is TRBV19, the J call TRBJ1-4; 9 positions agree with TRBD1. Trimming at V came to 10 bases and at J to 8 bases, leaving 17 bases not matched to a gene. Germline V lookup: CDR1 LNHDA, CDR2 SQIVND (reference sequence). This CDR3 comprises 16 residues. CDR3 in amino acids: CATTDRPQGAQEKLFF. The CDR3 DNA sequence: TGTGCCACCACCGACCGACCACAGGGGGCGCAGGAAAAACTGTTTTTT.

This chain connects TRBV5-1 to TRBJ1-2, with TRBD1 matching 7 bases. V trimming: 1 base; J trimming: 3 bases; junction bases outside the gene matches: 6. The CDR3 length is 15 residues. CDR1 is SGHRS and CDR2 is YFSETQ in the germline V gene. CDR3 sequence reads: CASSLTTGYDYGYTF. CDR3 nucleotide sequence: TGCGCCAGCAGCTTGACGACAGGGTATGACTATGGCTACACCTTC.

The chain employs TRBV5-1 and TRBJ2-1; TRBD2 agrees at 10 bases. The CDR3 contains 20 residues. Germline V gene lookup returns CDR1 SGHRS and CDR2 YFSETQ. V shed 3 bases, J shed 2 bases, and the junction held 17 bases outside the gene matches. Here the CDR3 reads CASSSEGGLAGESAYNEQFF. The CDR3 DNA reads TGCGCCAGCAGCTCCGAAGGAGGGCTAGCGGGAGAGTCGGCCTACAATGAGCAGTTCTTC.

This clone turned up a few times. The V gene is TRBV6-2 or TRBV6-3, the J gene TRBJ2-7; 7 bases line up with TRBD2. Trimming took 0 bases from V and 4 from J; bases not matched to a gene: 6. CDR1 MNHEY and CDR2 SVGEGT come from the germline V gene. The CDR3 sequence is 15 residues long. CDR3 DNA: TGTGCCAGCAGTTACTCAGCGGGGCAACGGTACGAGCAGTACTTC. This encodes CASSYSAGQRYEQYF.

The CDR3 here is CASSPQQETQYF. DNA of the CDR3: TGTGCCAGCAGCCCACAACAGGAGACCCAGTACTTC. V and J are TRBV7-9 and TRBJ2-5; the D is unclear. The CDR3 extends over 12 amino acids. CDR1 is SEHNR and CDR2 is FQNEAQ in the germline V gene (reference sequence). The ends were cut back, 5 bases at V and 5 bases at J, with 9 bases in the middle.